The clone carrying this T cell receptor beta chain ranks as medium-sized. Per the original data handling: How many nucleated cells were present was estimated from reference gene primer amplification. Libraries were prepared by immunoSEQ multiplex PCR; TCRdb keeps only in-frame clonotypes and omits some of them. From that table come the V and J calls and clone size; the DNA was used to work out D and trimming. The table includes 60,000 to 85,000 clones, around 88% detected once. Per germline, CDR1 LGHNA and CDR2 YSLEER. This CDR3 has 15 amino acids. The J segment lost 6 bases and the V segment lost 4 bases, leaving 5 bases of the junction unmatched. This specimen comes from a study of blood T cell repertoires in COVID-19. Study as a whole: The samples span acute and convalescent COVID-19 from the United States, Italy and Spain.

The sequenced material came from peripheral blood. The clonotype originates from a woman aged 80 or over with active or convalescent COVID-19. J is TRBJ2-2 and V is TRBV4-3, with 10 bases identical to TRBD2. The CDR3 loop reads CASSPAGGRPGELFF. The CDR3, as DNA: TGCGCCAGCAGCCCAGCGGGAGGGCGCCCCGGGGAGCTGTTTTTT.